This paragraph reports one TCR beta chain. This sample was included in a study of cytomegalovirus exposure and HLA in healthy donors. This CDR3 region has 15 residues. V lost 0 bases to trimming and J lost 8 bases; unmatched junction nucleotides: 9. Per the germline V gene, CDR1 is GTSNPN and CDR2 is SVGIG (reference sequence). Researchers ran the PCR with 60 Vbeta and 13 Jbeta primers. Clones were read by immunoSEQ multiplex PCR, and TCRdb kept only the in-frame ones, dropping some. The sample has 180,000 or so clones, around 77% seen once. The sequenced sample was PBMCs. This chain joins TRBV30 and TRBJ2-1, with 8 bases fitting TRBD2. The sequence was obtained from a woman aged 25 to 45 in good health and CMV-seronegative. The CDR3 loop is CAWSVLGGAYHEQFF. The CDR3 nucleotides are TGTGCCTGGAGTGTACTCGGGGGGGCTTATCATGAGCAGTTCTTC.